This is a list of T cell receptor beta chains from one sample in a study of brain T cells in children with intractable seizures. Produced via immunoSEQ multiplex PCR; TCRdb's table is partial and in-frame only. The sample has about 350,000 clones; over 90% are singletons. The starting material was peripheral blood, obtained 4 to 5 months after surgery. The origin of the receptors is a boy under three years old with tuberous sclerosis and intractable seizures. The conserved cysteine and the conserved F or W are not part of the CDR3 here.

V gene: TRBV3-1/TRBV3-2
J gene: TRBJ2-7
CDR3 protein: ASSTSGPYEQY

V gene: TRBV5-6
J gene: TRBJ1-5
CDR3 protein: ASSRQGRGQPQH

V gene: TRBV24-1
J gene: TRBJ2-1
CDR3 protein: ATSDLSSGLEQF

V gene: TRBV7-8
J gene: TRBJ2-7
CDR3 protein: ASSSSRVPLPYEQY

V gene: TRBV23-1
J gene: TRBJ2-1
CDR3 protein: ASRFKGLGLF

V gene: TRBV7-8
J gene: TRBJ2-7
CDR3 protein: ASSLFPDSYEQY

V gene: TRBV28
J gene: TRBJ1-2
CDR3 protein: ASSSGWGGVVFYGYT

V gene: TRBV11-3
J gene: TRBJ2-1
CDR3 protein: ASSPGKREGPYNEQF

V gene: TRBV30
J gene: TRBJ2-2
CDR3 protein: AWRGGLTTNTGELF

V gene: TRBV5-6
J gene: TRBJ1-2
CDR3 protein: ASSQAGYYGYT

V gene: TRBV7-8
J gene: TRBJ1-2
CDR3 protein: ASSLVEGTNYGYT

V gene: TRBV7-9
J gene: TRBJ2-2
CDR3 protein: ASSFHGGTTGELF

V gene: TRBV2
J gene: TRBJ1-1
CDR3 protein: ASSDTGNTEAF

V gene: TRBV5-1
J gene: TRBJ2-7
CDR3 protein: ASSIDTRTGQN

V gene: TRBV5-3
J gene: TRBJ1-3
CDR3 protein: ARSFWGRSSGNTIY

V gene: TRBV9
J gene: TRBJ1-3
CDR3 protein: ASSVGLYGTGQGTIY

V gene: TRBV6-6
J gene: TRBJ2-1
CDR3 protein: ASSFPGESNEQF

V gene: TRBV5-4
J gene: TRBJ1-5
CDR3 protein: ASSLGGMGNQPQH

V gene: TRBV30
J gene: TRBJ2-1
CDR3 protein: AWDLAGVHPEF

V gene: TRBV4-1
J gene: TRBJ2-7
CDR3 protein: ATGLYSYEQY

V gene: TRBV7-2
J gene: TRBJ2-7
CDR3 protein: ASSSVQDFTYEQY

V gene: TRBV5-1
J gene: TRBJ1-4
CDR3 protein: ASSLSGDENLF

V gene: TRBV10-3
J gene: TRBJ1-2
CDR3 protein: AIQDRGGNYGYT

V gene: TRBV9
J gene: TRBJ1-2
CDR3 protein: ASSFGQGSYGYT

V gene: TRBV19
J gene: TRBJ1-6
CDR3 protein: ASHDRVDSPLH

V gene: TRBV5-5
J gene: TRBJ2-7
CDR3 protein: ASSIGQGVELYEQY

V gene: TRBV24-1
J gene: TRBJ1-2
CDR3 protein: ATSDSRRANYGYT

V gene: TRBV19
J gene: TRBJ2-1
CDR3 protein: ASSIVFDPTRFHNEQF

V gene: TRBV11-2
J gene: TRBJ2-7
CDR3 protein: ASSFLTGGDPYEQY

V gene: TRBV19
J gene: TRBJ1-3
CDR3 protein: ASSIPYSGNTIY

V gene: TRBV9
J gene: TRBJ2-1
CDR3 protein: ASKSGRQGNDEQF

V gene: TRBV28
J gene: TRBJ1-3
CDR3 protein: ASSFRVANTIY